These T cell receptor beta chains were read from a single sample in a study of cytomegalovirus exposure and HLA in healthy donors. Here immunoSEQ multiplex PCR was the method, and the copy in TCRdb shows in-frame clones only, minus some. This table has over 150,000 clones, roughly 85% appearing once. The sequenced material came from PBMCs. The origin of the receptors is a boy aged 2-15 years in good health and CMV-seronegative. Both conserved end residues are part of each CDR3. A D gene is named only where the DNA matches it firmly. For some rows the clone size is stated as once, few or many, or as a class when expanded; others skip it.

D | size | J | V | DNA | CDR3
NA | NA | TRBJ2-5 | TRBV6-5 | TGTGCCAGCAGTTCGGGACTCGCGCAAGAGACCCAGTACTTC | CASSSGLAQETQYF
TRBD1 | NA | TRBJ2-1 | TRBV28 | TGTGCCAGCAGTTTATGGACAGGGAACAATGAGCAGTTCTTC | CASSLWTGNNEQFF
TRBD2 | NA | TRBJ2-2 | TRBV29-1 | TGCAGCGTTGGAGAGAGACTAGCGGGAGGGATTAACACCGGGGAGCTGTTTTTT | CSVGERLAGGINTGELFF
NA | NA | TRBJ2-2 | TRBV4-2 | TGTGCCAGCAGCCAAGATATAAGCGGAGAGCTGTTTTTT | CASSQDISGELFF
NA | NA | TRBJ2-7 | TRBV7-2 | TGTGCCAGCAGCCCCGTGCGGGGCTTTAAGGCCTACGAGCAGTACTTC | CASSPVRGFKAYEQYF
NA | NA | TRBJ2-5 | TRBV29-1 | TGCAGCGTTGAAGATCACGACAGGCAAGAGACCCAGTACTTC | CSVEDHDRQETQYF
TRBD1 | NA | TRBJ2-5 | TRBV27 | TGTGCCAGCAGCCCTGGGACAGGGGTAGAGACCCAGTACTTC | CASSPGTGVETQYF
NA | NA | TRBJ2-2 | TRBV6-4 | TGTGCCAGCAGCCTAAACAGGGCCGGGGAGCTGTTTTTT | CASSLNRAGELFF
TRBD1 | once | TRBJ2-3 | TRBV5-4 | TGTGCCAGCAGCTTGGCGCCGACAGGGGGCACAGATACGCAGTATTTT | CASSLAPTGGTDTQYF
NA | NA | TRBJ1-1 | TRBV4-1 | TGCGCCAGCAGCCAAACTCCGGGACACACGAACACTGAAGCTTTCTTT | CASSQTPGHTNTEAFF
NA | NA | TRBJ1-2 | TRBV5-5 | TGTGCCAGCAGCTTGTCAGGGGCGGGCTATGGCTACACCTTC | CASSLSGAGYGYTF
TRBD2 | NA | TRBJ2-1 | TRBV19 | TGTGCCAGTAGTGCTTGGACTAGCGGTGAGCAGTTCTTC | CASSAWTSGEQFF
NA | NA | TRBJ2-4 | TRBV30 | TGTGCCTGGGGCCGGGAGTACATTCAGTACTTC | CAWGREYIQYF
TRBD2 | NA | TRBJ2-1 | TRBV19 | TGTGCCAGTAGTATAAGGGGCACTCGGGGGGGTTACAATGAGCAGTTCTTC | CASSIRGTRGGYNEQFF
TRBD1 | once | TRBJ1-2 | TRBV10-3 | TGTGCCATCAGAAGATCCGGGACAGGGGGCTTTGGCTACACCTTC | CAIRRSGTGGFGYTF
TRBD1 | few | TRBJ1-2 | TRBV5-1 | TGCGCCAGCAGCAAGGACAGGGCCAACTATGGCTACACCTTC | CASSKDRANYGYTF
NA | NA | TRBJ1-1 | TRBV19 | TGTGCCAGTAGTAGGGGCCTTCTGGTTGATGCAGCTGAAGCTTTCTTT | CASSRGLLVDAAEAFF
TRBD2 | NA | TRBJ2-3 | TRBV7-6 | TGTGCCAGCAGCTTAGGAGCGGGAGGTCTCACAGATACGCAGTATTTT | CASSLGAGGLTDTQYF
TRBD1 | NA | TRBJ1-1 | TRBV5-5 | TGTGCCAGCAGCCCACAGGGGACGAACACTGAAGCTTTCTTT | CASSPQGTNTEAFF
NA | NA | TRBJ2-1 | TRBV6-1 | TGTGCCAGCAGTGGGGGGGTGGACGGATACAATGAGCAGTTCTTC | CASSGGVDGYNEQFF
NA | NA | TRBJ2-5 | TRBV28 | TGTGCCAGCAGTCCCTTGGCAGGGGGAGGGACCCAGTACTTC | CASSPLAGGGTQYF
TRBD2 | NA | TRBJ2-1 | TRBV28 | TGTGCCAGCAGCTCCCGTACAGGGACTAGCTACTACAATGAGCAGTTCTTC | CASSSRTGTSYYNEQFF
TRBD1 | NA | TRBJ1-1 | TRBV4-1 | TGCGCCAGCAGCCGGGGACAGGGGGTTAACACTGAAGCTTTCTTT | CASSRGQGVNTEAFF
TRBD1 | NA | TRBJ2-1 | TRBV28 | TGTGCCAGCAGTCCAGGGACAGGGGGCGCGAGGGAGCAGTTCTTC | CASSPGTGGAREQFF
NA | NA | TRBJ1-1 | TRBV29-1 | TGCAGCGGGCAGGGAACCGAAGCTTTCTTT | CSGQGTEAFF
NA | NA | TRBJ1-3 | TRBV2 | TGTGCCAGCAGCCCCGGGGACTCTGGAAACACCATATATTTT | CASSPGDSGNTIYF
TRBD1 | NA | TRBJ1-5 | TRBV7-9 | TGTACCAGCAGCGACGGGACAGGCAATCAGCCCCAGCATTTT | CTSSDGTGNQPQHF
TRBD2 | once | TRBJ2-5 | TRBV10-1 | TGCGCCAGCAGTGACTGGACTAGCGGGAGCGAGACCCAGTACTTC | CASSDWTSGSETQYF
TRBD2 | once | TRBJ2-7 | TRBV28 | TGTGCCAGCAGTCCCCGGACTAGCAGCCCCGAGCAGTACTTC | CASSPRTSSPEQYF
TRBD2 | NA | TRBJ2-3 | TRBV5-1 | TGCGCCAGCAGCTTAATAGCGGGAGAATTTACAGATACGCAGTATTTT | CASSLIAGEFTDTQYF
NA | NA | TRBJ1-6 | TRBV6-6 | TGTGCCAGCAGTTACGTCAGGGAGGATAATTCACCCCTCCACTTT | CASSYVREDNSPLHF
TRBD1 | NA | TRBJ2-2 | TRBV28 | TGTGCCAGCAGTCCTTATAGACAGGGCTCCGGGGAGCTGTTTTTT | CASSPYRQGSGELFF
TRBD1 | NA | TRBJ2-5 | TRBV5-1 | TGCGCCAGCAGCTCGGACAGGGGAGGAGAGACCCAGTACTTC | CASSSDRGGETQYF
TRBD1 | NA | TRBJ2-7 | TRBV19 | TGTGCCAGTAGTATACAGGGGGCCAACGAGCAGTACTTC | CASSIQGANEQYF
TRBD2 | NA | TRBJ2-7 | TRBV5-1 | TGCGCCAGCAGCGCACTAGGACTAGCGGTCTCCTACGAGCAGTACTTC | CASSALGLAVSYEQYF
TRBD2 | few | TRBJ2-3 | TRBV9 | TGTGCCAGCAGCGTTGAACTAGCGGGAGGGCCGGATACGCAGTATTTT | CASSVELAGGPDTQYF
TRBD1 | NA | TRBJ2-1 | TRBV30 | TGTGCCTGCCGCCGGGACAGGGGGCTGGGGGAGCAGTTCTTC | CACRRDRGLGEQFF
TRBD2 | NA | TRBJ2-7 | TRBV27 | TGTGCCAGCAGTTCGGGACTAGCGGGAGAATACGAGCAGTACTTC | CASSSGLAGEYEQYF
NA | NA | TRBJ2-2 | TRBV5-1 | TGCGCCAGCAGCTTGCATCGGGGCACCGGGGAGCTGTTTTTT | CASSLHRGTGELFF
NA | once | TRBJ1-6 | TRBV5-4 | TGTGCCAGCAGCTTGGCGAACAGAAATTCACCCCTCCACTTT | CASSLANRNSPLHF
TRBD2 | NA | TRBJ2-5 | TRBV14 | TGTGCCAGCAGCCAAAACGGACTAGCGGCTGCGACCCAGTACTTC | CASSQNGLAAATQYF
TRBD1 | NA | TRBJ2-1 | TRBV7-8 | TGTGCCAGCAGCTTTCTCCCGGGACAGGGATTTGGTGAGCAGTTCTTC | CASSFLPGQGFGEQFF
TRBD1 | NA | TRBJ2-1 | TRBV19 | TGTGCCAGTAGTACCAGGACAGGGGGCTACAATGAGCAGTTCTTC | CASSTRTGGYNEQFF